Listed below are T cell receptor beta chains from one sample, sequenced in a study of blood T cell repertoires in COVID-19. TCRdb's copy holds only in-frame clones and misses some; the assay was immunoSEQ multiplex PCR. Here the sample spans more than 200,000 clones, around 81% being singletons. The sequencing sample was made of PBMCs or T cells enriched from blood (not recorded which). These receptors all come from a woman aged 40 to 49 with acute COVID-19. Each CDR3 is given with its conserved first and last residue. A D gene is named only where the DNA matches it firmly. Size is stated for part of the rows, as once, few or many counts, or as a class when the clone is expanded.

>TRBD1|NA|TRBJ1-2|TRBV28
CASSTGGLGYTF
TGTGCCAGCAGTACAGGGGGCCTTGGCTACACCTTC
>TRBD2|many|TRBJ2-3|TRBV27
CASSLAGGPGVDTQYF
TGTGCCAGCAGTTTAGCGGGGGGGCCTGGGGTAGATACGCAGTATTTT
>TRBD2|NA|TRBJ2-3|TRBV20-1
CSASQGLALTDTQYF
TGCAGTGCTAGTCAAGGACTAGCGCTCACAGATACGCAGTATTTT
>TRBD2|NA|TRBJ2-3|TRBV28
CASSLPGLAGGGNTQYF
TGTGCCAGCAGCCTACCGGGACTAGCGGGAGGGGGAAATACGCAGTATTTT
>NA|NA|TRBJ1-1|TRBV19
CASSPPKGDLLMNTEAFF
TGTGCCAGTAGTCCTCCGAAGGGGGACCTCCTCATGAACACTGAAGCTTTCTTT
>TRBD2|NA|TRBJ2-2|TRBV7-2
CASSPGLAGVTGELFF
TGTGCCAGCAGCCCAGGACTAGCGGGAGTCACCGGGGAGCTGTTTTTT
>NA|few|TRBJ2-3|TRBV6-2/TRBV6-3
CASSYSPRDTQYF
TGTGCCAGCAGTTATAGCCCTAGGGATACGCAGTATTTT
>TRBD1|few|TRBJ2-7|TRBV10-3
CAISESRRGQEQYF
TGTGCCATCAGTGAGTCACGCAGGGGGCAAGAGCAGTACTTC
>NA|NA|TRBJ2-5|TRBV6-5
CASSLRGWEWETQYF
TGTGCCAGCAGTCTTCGGGGATGGGAGTGGGAGACCCAGTACTTC
>NA|NA|TRBJ1-3|TRBV9
CASSSGESSGNTIYF
TGTGCCAGCAGCTCGGGAGAGAGCTCTGGAAACACCATATATTTT
>TRBD2|NA|TRBJ2-5|TRBV18
CASSPLPTSGSPETQYF
TGTGCCAGCTCACCACTACCGACTAGCGGGAGCCCAGAGACCCAGTACTTC
>TRBD1|NA|TRBJ1-2|TRBV28
CASRAQQGLYGYTF
TGTGCCAGCAGAGCGCAACAGGGGCTCTATGGCTACACCTTC
>TRBD1|once|TRBJ1-4|TRBV11-2
CASSETGPPYEKLFF
TGTGCCAGCAGCGAGACAGGGCCGCCATATGAAAAACTGTTTTTT
>TRBD2|once|TRBJ2-1|TRBV30
CAWSHTLAGGYNEQFF
TGTGCCTGGAGTCATACACTAGCGGGCGGTTACAATGAGCAGTTCTTC
>TRBD2|NA|TRBJ2-7|TRBV18
CASSPTSGMVSYEQYF
TGTGCCAGCTCACCGACCAGCGGGATGGTTTCCTACGAGCAGTACTTC
>NA|NA|TRBJ2-1|TRBV19
CASRTSTGGKNEQFF
TGTGCCAGTAGAACTAGCACCGGAGGGAAGAATGAGCAGTTCTTC
>NA|NA|TRBJ2-7|TRBV7-8
CASSLGRGQGEQYF
TGTGCCAGCAGCTTGGGGCGGGGGCAGGGGGAGCAGTACTTC
>TRBD1|NA|TRBJ2-7|TRBV7-2
CASSLGLTGSEQYF
TGTGCCAGCAGCTTAGGCCTGACAGGGAGCGAGCAGTACTTC
>TRBD2|NA|TRBJ2-1|TRBV7-3
CASSMGLAGANEQFF
TGTGCCAGCAGCATGGGACTAGCGGGAGCGAATGAGCAGTTCTTC
>TRBD2|NA|TRBJ2-3|TRBV11-3
CASSPGTSGRLDTQYF
TGTGCCAGCAGCCCCGGGACTAGCGGGAGGCTAGATACGCAGTATTTT
>TRBD1|once|TRBJ2-2|TRBV7-3
CASSTTGAVKTGELFF
TGTGCCAGCAGCACCACAGGGGCGGTAAAAACCGGGGAGCTGTTTTTT
>TRBD1|NA|TRBJ1-4|TRBV18
CASSTGSSNEKLFF
TGTGCCAGCTCGACAGGGTCTTCTAATGAAAAACTGTTTTTT
>TRBD2|NA|TRBJ2-1|TRBV27
CASSWRETPLNEQFF
TGTGCCAGCAGCTGGCGGGAGACCCCTCTCAATGAGCAGTTCTTC